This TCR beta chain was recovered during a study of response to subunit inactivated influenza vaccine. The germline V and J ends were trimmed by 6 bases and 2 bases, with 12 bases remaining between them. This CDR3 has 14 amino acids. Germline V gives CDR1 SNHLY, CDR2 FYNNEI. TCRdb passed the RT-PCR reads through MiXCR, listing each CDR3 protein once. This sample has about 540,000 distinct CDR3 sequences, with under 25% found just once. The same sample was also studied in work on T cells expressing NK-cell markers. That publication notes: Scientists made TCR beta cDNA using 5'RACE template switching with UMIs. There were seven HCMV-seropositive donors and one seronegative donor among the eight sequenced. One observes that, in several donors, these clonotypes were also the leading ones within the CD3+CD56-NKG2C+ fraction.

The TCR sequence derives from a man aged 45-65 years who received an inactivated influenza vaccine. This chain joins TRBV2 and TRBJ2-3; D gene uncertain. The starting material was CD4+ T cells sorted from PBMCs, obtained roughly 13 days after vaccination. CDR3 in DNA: TGTGCCAGCAGAACCGATCCGCTCACAGATACGCAGTATTTT. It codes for CASRTDPLTDTQYF. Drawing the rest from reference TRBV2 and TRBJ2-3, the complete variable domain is EPEVTQTPSHQVTQMGQEVILRCVPISNHLYFYWYRQILGQKVEFLVSFYNNEISEKSEIFDDQFSVERPDGSNFTLKIRSTKLEDSAMYFCASRTDPLTDTQYFGPGTRLTVL.